This TCR beta chain was identified during a study of T cells in Graves' hyperthyroidism and ophthalmopathy. Regarding this clonotype: This may arise from a read error, as a much more abundant clone is one base away.

Amplification targeted TCR beta CDR3 regions from RNA transcripts. The TCR CDR3 was amplified in a first-round RT-PCR using the HTBI primer set. TCRdb ran MiXCR on the multiplex PCR reads and lists one entry per CDR3 protein. The table has a few hundred thousand distinct CDR3 sequences, about 15% seen once. If no ophthalmopathy progression occurred within 18 months, Graves' hyperthyroidism was stable. CDR1 SGHAT and CDR2 FQNNGV come from the germline V gene. Trimming took 0 bases from V and 8 from J, leaving 10 bases between them. CDR3 size: 13 residues. The V gene is TRBV11-2, the J gene TRBJ1-2, with unresolved D. The sequence was obtained from a woman aged 25-40 years with Graves' hyperthyroidism. Sequenced input: blood. The CDR3 loop is CASSLESSLGYTF. CDR3 DNA sequence: TGTGCCAGCAGCTTAGAATCTTCTCTCGGCTACACCTTC. Combining the CDR3 with reference TRBV11-2 and TRBJ1-2 gives the whole variable domain EAGVAQSPRYKIIEKRQSVAFWCNPISGHATLYWYQQILGQGPKLLIQFQNNGVVDDSQLPKDRFSAERLKGVDSTLKIQPAKLEDSAVYLCASSLESSLGYTFGSGTRLTVV.